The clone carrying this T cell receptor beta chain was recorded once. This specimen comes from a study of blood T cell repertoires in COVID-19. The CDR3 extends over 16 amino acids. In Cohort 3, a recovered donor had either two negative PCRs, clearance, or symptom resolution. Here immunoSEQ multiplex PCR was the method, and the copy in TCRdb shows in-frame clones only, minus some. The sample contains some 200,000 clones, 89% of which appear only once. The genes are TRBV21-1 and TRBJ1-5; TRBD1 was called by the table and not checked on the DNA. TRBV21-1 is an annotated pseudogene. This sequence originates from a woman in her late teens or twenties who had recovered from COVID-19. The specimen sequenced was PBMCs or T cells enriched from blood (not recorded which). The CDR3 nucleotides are TGTGCCAGCAGCAAAGAAGTTCAGGGTAGCAATCAGCCCCAGCATTTT. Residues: CASSKEVQGSNQPQHF.